In this sample, the clone carrying this T cell receptor beta chain turned up many times. The CDR3 extends 3 residues past the end of the read, so its final part is completed from the germline J gene. The germline V gene encodes CDR1 GTSNPN and CDR2 SVGIG (reference sequence). V shed 3 bases, J shed 4 bases, and the junction held 4 bases outside the gene matches. This CDR3 contains 14 residues. The data are from a study of T cell clonality in common variable immunodeficiency. Sequenced by immunoSEQ multiplex PCR; TCRdb stores in-frame clones only, minus some. This set yields some 45,000 clones and no singletons; the top ten hold approximately 5.9%.

The sample comprised peripheral blood mononuclear cells. The clonotype was recovered from a person between 18 and 70 years old in good health. The chain uses TRBV30 and TRBJ2-3, with 10 bases lining up with TRBD2. Incomplete CDR3 DNA: TGTGCCTGGAGGAGCGGGGGGGTCGCAGATACG. It translates to CAWRSGGVADT. The entire CDR3 reads CAWRSGGVADTQYF.